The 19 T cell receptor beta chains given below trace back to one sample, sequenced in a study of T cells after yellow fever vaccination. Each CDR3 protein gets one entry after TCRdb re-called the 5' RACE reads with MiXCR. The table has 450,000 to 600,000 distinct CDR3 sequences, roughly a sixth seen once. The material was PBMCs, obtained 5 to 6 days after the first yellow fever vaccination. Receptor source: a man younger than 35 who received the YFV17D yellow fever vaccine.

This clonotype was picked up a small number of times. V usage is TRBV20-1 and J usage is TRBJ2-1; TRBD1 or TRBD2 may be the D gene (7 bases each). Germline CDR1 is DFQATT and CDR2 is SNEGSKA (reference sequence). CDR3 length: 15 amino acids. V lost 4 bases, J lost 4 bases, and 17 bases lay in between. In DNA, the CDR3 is TGCAGTGCTACAAGGGGGGGACAGCATTACAATGAGCAGTTCTTC. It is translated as CSATRGGQHYNEQFF.

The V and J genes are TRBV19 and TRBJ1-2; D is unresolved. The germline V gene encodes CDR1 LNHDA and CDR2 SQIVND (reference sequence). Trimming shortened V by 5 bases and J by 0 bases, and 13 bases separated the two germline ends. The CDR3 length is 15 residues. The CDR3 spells CASSPREGANYGYTF. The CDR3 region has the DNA TGTGCCAGTAGTCCCCGCGAGGGAGCTAACTATGGCTACACCTTC.

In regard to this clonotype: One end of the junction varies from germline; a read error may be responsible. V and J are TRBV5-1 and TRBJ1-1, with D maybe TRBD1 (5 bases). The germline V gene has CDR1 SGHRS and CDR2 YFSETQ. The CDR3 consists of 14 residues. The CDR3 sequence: CASGLQGPNTEAFF. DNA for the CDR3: TGCGCCAGCGGCTTGCAGGGCCCTAACACTGAAGCTTTCTTT.

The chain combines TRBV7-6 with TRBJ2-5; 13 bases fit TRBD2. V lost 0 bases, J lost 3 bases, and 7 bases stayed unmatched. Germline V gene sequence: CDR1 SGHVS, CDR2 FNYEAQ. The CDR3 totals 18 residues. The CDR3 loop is CASSLALTSGGNEETQYF. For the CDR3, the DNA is TGTGCCAGCAGCTTAGCCTTGACTAGCGGGGGGAACGAAGAGACCCAGTACTTC. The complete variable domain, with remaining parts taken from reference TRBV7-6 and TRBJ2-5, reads GAGVSQSPRYKVTKRGQDVALRCDPISGHVSLYWYRQALGQGPEFLTYFNYEAQQDKSGLPNDRFSAERPEGSISTLTIQRTEQRDSAMYRCASSLALTSGGNEETQYFGPGTRLLVL.

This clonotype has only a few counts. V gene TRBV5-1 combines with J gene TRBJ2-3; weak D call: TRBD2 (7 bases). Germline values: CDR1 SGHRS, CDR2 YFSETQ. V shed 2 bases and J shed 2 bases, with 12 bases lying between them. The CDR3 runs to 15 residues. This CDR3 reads CASSLRGADTDTQYF. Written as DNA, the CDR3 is TGCGCCAGCAGCTTACGGGGGGCTGACACAGATACGCAGTATTTT.

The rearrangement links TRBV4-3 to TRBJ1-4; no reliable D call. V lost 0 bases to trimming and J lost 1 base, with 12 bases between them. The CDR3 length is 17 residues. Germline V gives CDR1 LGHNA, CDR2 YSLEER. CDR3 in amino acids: CASSQDSYSETNEKLFF. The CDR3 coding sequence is TGCGCCAGCAGCCAAGATTCATACAGCGAAACTAATGAAAAACTGTTTTTT.

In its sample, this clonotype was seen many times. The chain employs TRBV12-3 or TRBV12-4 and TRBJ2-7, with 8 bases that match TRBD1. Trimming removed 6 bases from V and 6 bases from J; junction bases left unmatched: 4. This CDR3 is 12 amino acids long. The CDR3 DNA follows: TGTGCCAGCAGGGGAACAGGGGGCGAGCAGTACGTC. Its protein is CASRGTGGEQYV.

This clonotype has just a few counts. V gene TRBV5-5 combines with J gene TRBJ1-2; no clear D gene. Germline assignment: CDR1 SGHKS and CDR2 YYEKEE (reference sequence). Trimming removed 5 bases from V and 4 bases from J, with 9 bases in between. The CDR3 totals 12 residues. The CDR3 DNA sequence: TGTGCCAGCAGTTATCCCCCCTATGGCTACACCTTC. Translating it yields CASSYPPYGYTF.

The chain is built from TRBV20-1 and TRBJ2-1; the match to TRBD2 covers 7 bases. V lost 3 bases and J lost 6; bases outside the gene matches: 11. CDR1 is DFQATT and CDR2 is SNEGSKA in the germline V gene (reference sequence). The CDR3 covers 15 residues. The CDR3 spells CSARIGLVRANEQFF. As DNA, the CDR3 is TGCAGTGCTAGGATTGGACTAGTTAGGGCCAATGAGCAGTTCTTC.

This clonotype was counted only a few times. The DNA of the CDR3 is TGTGCCAGCAGTCCCCGCGTAGCGGGCATCCAAGAGACCCAGTACTTC. Residues: CASSPRVAGIQETQYF. The gene calls are TRBV2 and TRBJ2-5; the match to TRBD2 covers 7 bases. The CDR3 length is 16 residues. The V gene's germline CDR1 is SNHLY and CDR2 FYNNEI. V shed 5 bases and J 1 base; nucleotides not matched to a gene: 10.

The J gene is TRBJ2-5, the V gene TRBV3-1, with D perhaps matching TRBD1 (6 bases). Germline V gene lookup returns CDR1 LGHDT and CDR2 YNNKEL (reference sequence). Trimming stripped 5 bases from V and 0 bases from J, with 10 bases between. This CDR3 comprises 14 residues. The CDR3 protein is CASSYYRDQETQYF. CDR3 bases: TGTGCCAGCAGCTACTACAGGGACCAAGAGACCCAGTACTTC.

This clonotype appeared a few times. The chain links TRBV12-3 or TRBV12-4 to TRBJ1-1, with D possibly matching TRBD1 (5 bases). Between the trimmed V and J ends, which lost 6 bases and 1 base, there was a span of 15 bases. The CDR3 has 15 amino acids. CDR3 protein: CASRSNRRGNTEAFF. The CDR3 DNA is TGTGCCAGCAGGTCAAACAGAAGGGGGAACACTGAAGCTTTCTTT.

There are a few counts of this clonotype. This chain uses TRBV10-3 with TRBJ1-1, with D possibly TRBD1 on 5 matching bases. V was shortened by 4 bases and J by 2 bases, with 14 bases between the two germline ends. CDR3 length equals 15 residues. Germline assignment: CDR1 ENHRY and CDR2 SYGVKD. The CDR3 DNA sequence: TGTGCCATCAGTGTGGGGCGAAATGAAAACACTGAAGCTTTCTTT. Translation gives CAISVGRNENTEAFF.

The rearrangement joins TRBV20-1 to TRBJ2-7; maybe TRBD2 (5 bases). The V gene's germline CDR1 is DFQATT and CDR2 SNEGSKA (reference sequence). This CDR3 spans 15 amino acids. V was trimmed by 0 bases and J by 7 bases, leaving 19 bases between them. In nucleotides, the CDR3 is TGCAGTGCTAGAGATGATGGCACGGGTCGAGGGGAGCAGTACGTC. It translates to CSARDDGTGRGEQYV.

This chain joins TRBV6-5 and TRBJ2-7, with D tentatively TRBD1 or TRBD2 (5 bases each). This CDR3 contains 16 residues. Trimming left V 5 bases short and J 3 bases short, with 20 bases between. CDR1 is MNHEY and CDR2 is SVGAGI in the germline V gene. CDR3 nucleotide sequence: TGTGCCAGCAGTCACCTCCGGGGCACGGATCACTACGAGCAGTACTTC. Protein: CASSHLRGTDHYEQYF.

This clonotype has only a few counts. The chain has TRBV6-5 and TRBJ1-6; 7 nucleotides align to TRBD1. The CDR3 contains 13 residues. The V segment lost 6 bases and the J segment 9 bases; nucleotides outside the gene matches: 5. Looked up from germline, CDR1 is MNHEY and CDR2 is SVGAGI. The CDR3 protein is CASSNRGTSPLHF. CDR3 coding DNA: TGTGCCAGCAGCAACAGGGGAACTTCACCCCTCCACTTT.

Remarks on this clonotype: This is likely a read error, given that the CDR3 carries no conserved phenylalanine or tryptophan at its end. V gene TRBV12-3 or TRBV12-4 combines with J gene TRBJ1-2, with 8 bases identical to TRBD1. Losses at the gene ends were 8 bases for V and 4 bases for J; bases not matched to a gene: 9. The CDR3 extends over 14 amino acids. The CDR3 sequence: CASGRQGLSYGYTS. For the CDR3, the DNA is TGTGCCAGCGGCCGACAGGGGCTTTCCTATGGCTACACCTCC.

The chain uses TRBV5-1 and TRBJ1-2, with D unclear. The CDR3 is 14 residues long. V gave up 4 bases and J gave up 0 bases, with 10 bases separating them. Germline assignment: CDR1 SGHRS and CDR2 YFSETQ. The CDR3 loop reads CASSRSDPNYGYTF. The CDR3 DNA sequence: TGCGCCAGCAGCCGATCGGACCCTAACTATGGCTACACCTTC.

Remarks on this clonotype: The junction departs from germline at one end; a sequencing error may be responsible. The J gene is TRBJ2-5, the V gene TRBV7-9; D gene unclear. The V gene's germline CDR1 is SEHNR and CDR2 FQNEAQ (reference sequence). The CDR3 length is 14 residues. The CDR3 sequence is CASSLDGHQGTQYF. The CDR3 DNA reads TGTGCCAGCAGCTTAGACGGCCACCAAGGGACCCAGTACTTC.